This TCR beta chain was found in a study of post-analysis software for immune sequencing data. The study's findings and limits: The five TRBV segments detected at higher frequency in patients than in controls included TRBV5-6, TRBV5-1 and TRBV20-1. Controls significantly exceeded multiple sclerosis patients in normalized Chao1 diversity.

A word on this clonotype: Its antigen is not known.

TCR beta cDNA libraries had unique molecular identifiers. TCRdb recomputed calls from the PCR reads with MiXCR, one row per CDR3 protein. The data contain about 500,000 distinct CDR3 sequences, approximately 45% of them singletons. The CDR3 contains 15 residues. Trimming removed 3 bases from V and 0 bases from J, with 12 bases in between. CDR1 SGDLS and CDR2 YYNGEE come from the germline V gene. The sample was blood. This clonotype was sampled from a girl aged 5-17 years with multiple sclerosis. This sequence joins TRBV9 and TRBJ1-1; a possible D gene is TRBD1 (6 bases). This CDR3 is CASSGPGAMNTEAFF. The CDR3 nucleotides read TGTGCCAGCAGCGGACCAGGGGCTATGAACACTGAAGCTTTCTTT.